What follows is one T cell receptor (beta chain) and its context. The sample is drawn from a study of CD8 T cells in Susac syndrome. Sequencing of TCR beta covered CD8+ and CD4+ T cells obtained from blood. Stable or active relapsing-remitting multiple sclerosis, untreated and meeting revised McDonald criteria, defined the controls. After extraction with the RNeasy kit, roughly 0.45 to 1 ug of the RNA was reverse transcribed using random hexamers. immunoSEQ multiplex PCR amplified TCR beta CDR3 across 54 Vbeta, 13 Jbeta. TCRdb re-derived calls from the immunoSEQ multiplex PCR reads in MiXCR, one entry per CDR3 protein. The repertoire consists of under 350,000 distinct CDR3 sequences, with roughly nine tenths occurring once and the leading ten covering 0.065%. This CDR3 comprises 17 residues. The V segment lost 0 bases and the J segment 9 bases; nucleotides outside the gene matches: 13.

The chain joins TRBV23-1 to TRBJ2-5; TRBD1 matches at 10 bases. TRBV23-1 is an open reading frame whose function is uncertain. The TCR comes from a human donor with multiple sclerosis. Sequencing was done on a sample of CD4+ T cells from PBMCs. The chain's CDR3 is CASSQSRTGGWAEPQYF. As DNA, the CDR3 is TGCGCCAGCAGTCAATCTCGGACAGGGGGTTGGGCGGAGCCCCAGTACTTC.